Listed here is a single T cell receptor beta chain. These data are taken from a study of T-cell memory formation after mild COVID-19. CDR3 length equals 15 residues. Germline V gene data show CDR1 as SEHNR and CDR2 as FQNEAQ (reference sequence). V lost 3 bases to trimming and J lost 0 bases, with 10 bases between them. TCRdb called the 5' RACE reads again in MiXCR, with one record for every CDR3 protein. Of approximately 250,000 distinct CDR3 sequences listed, roughly 15% were seen once; the top ten hold about a fifth. This TCR was recovered from a young man who had mild COVID-19 (a few samples of this study predate the infection). Cell type and time point are not known. The chain uses TRBV7-9 and TRBJ2-3; D might be TRBD1 (6 bases). Input material: PBMCs or a T cell subset sorted from them (not recorded which). In DNA, the CDR3 is TGTGCCAGCAGCTTCCAGGGGTCGAGCACAGATACGCAGTATTTT. As protein: CASSFQGSSTDTQYF.